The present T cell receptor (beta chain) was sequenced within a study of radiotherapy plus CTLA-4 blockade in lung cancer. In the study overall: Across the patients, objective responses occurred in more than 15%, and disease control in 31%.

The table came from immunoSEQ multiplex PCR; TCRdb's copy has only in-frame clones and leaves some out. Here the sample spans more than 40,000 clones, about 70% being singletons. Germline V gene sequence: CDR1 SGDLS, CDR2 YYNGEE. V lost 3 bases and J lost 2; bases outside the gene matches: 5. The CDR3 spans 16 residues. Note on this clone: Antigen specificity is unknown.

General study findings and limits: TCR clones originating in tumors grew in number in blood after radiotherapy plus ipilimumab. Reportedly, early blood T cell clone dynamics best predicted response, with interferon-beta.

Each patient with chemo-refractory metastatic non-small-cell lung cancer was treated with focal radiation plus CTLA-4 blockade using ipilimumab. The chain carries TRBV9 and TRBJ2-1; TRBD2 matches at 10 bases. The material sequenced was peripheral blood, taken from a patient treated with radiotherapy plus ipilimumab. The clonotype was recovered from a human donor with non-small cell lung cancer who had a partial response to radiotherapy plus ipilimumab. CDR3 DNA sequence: TGTGCCAGCAGCGCCTTTGGACTAGCGGCCTACAATGAGCAGTTCTTC. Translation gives CASSAFGLAAYNEQFF. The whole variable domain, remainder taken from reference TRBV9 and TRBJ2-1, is DSGVTQTPKHLITATGQRVTLRCSPRSGDLSVYWYQQSLDQGLQFLIQYYNGEERAKGNILERFSAQQFPDLHSELNLSSLELGDSALYFCASSAFGLAAYNEQFFGPGTRLTVL.